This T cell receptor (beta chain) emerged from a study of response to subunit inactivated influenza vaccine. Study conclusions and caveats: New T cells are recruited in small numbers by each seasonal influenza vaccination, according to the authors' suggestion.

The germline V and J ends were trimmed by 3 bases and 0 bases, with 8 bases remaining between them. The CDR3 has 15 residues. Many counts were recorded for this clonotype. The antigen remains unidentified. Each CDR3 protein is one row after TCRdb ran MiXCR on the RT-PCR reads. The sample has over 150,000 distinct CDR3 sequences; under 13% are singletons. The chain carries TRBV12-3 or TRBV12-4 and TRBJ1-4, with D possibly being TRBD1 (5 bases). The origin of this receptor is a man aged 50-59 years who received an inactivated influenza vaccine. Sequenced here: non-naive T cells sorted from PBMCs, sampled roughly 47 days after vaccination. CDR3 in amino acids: CASSLGRTTNEKLFF. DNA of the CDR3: TGTGCCAGCAGTTTGGGACGGACAACTAATGAAAAACTGTTTTTT.